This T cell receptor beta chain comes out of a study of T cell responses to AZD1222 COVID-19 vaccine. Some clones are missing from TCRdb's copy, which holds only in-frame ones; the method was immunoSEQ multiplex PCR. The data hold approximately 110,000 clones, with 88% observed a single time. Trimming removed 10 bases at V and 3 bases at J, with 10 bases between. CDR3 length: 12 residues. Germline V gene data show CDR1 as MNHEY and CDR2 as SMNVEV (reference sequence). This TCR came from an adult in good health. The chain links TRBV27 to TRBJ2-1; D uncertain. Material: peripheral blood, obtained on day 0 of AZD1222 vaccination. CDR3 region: CATRNIYNEQFF. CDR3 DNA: TGTGCCACCAGAAACATCTACAATGAGCAGTTCTTC.